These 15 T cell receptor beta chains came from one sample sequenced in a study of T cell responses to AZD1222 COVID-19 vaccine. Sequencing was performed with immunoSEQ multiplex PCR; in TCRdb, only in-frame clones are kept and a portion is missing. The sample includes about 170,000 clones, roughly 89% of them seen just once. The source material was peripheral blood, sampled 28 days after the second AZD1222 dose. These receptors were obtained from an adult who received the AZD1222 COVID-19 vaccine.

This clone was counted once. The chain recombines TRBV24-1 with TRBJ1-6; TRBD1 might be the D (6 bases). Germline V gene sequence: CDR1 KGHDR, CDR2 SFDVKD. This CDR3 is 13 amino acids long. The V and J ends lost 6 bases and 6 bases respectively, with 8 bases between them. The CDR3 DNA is TGTGCCACCAGTCAAGGGGGTAATTCACCCCTCCACTTT. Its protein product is CATSQGGNSPLHF.

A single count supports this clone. CDR3 nucleotides: TGTGCCAGCTCATCCGACGTCCGCCCACCCCTCCACTTT. Translating it yields CASSSDVRPPLHF. This chain uses TRBV18 with TRBJ1-6; D is uncertain. Trimming removed 5 bases at V and 11 bases at J, with 13 bases between. Germline CDR1 KGHSH, CDR2 LQKENI. This CDR3 contains 13 residues.

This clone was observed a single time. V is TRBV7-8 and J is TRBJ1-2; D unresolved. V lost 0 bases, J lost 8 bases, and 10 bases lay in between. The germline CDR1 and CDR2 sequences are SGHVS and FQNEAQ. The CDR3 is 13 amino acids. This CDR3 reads CASSLARGWGYTF. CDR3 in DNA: TGTGCCAGCAGCTTAGCCCGAGGATGGGGCTACACCTTC.

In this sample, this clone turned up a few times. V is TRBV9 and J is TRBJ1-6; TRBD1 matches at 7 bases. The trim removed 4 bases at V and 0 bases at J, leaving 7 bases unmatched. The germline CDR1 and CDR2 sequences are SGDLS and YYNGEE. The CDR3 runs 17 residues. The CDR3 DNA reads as TGTGCCAGCAGCCCAGGACAGGAGAGCTCCTATAATTCACCCCTCCACTTT. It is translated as CASSPGQESSYNSPLHF.

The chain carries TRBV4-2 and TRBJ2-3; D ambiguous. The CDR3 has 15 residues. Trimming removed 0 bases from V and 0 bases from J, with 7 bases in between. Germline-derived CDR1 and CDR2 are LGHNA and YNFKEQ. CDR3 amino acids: CASSQDGASTDTQYF. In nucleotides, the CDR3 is TGTGCCAGCAGCCAAGATGGAGCTAGCACAGATACGCAGTATTTT.

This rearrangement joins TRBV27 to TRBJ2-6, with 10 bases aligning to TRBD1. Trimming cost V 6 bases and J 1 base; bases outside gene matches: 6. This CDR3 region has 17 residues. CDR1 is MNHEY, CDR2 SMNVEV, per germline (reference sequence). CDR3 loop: CASRGTGDWSGANVLTF. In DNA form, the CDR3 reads TGTGCCAGCAGAGGGACAGGGGATTGGTCTGGGGCCAACGTCCTGACTTTC.

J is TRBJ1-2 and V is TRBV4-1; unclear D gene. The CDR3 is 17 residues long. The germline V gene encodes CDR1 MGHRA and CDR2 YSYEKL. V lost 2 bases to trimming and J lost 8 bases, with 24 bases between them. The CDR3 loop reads CASSQPEASHTLEGYTF. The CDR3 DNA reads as TGCGCCAGCAGCCAACCAGAGGCTTCCCACACCCTAGAGGGCTACACCTTC.

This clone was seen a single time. The CDR3 coding sequence is TGTGCCAGCAGCCTAACGAACTATGGCTACACCTTC. This translates into CASSLTNYGYTF. The chain combines TRBV14 with TRBJ1-2; the D is unclear. Looked up from germline, CDR1 is SGHDN and CDR2 is FVKESK. The CDR3 loop spans 12 amino acids. V was pared by 4 bases and J by 2 bases, with 5 bases between.

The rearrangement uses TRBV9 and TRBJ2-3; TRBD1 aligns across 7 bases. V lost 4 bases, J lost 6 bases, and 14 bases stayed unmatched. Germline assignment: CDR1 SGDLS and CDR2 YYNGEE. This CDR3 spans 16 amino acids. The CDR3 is CASSSGGQVTLDTQYF. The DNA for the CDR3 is TGTGCCAGCAGCTCAGGCGGACAGGTGACCCTCGATACGCAGTATTTT.

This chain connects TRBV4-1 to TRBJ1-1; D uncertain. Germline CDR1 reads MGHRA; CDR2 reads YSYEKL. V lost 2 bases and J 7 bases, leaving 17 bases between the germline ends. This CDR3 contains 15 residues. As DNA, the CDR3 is TGCGCCAGCAGCCAACTGCTTCTGGGCCCAAGTGAAGCTTTCTTT. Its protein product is CASSQLLLGPSEAFF.

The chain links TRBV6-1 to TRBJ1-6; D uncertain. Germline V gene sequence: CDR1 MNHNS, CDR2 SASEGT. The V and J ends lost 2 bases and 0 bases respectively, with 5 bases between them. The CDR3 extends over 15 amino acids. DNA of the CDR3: TGTGCCAGCAGTGAAAGTCTCTCCTATAATTCACCCCTCCACTTT. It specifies CASSESLSYNSPLHF.

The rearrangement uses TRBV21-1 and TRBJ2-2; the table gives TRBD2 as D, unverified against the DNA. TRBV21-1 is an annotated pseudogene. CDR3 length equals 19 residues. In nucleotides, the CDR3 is TGTGCCAGCAGCCCCTTGGGACTAGCGGGGGACCGTACCACCGGGGAGCTGTTTTTT. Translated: CASSPLGLAGDRTTGELFF.

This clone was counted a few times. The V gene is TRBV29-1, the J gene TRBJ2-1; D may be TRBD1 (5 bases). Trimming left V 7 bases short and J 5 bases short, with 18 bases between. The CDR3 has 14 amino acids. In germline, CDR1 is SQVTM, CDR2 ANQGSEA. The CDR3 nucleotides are TGCAGCGGTCTTACTCGGACAAGACACAATGAGCAGTTCTTC. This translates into CSGLTRTRHNEQFF.

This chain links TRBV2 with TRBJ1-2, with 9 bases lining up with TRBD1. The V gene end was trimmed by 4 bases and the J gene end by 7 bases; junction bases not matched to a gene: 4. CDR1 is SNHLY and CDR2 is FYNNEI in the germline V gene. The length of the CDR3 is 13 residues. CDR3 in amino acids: CASSAGTGLGYTF. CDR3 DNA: TGTGCCAGCAGTGCCGGGACAGGGCTTGGCTACACCTTC.

DNA for the CDR3: TGTGCCAGCAGCTTGGCCGAAGGGGCTTCCAGTATCCACGAGCAGTACTTC. It encodes CASSLAEGASSIHEQYF. The chain couples TRBV7-9 to TRBJ2-7; a possible D gene is TRBD1 (5 bases). With 3 bases removed from V and 5 bases from J, the gap between germline ends came to 23 bases. Germline V gene lookup returns CDR1 SEHNR and CDR2 FQNEAQ (reference sequence). CDR3 length equals 17 residues. Variable domain in full (rest from reference TRBV7-9 and TRBJ2-7): DTGVSQNPRHKITKRGQNVTFRCDPISEHNRLYWYRQTLGQGPEFLTYFQNEAQLEKSRLLSDRFSAERPKGSFSTLEIQRTEQGDSAMYLCASSLAEGASSIHEQYFGPGTRLTVT.